This T cell receptor beta chain was captured by sequencing in a study of blood T cell repertoires in COVID-19. Across the whole study: PBMCs, B-cell-depleted T cells, or T cells provided the cDNA or gDNA that made up the material.

Measured with immunoSEQ multiplex PCR; TCRdb has only the in-frame clones, and not every one. The sample carries about 200,000 clones, about three quarters recorded once. This clone was found many times. Sequenced: peripheral blood. This clonotype was sampled from a woman in her sixties or seventies with acute or convalescent COVID-19.

CDR3 residues: CASSPRGAGAYNEQFF. CDR3 in DNA: TGTGCCAGCAGCCCCCGAGGAGCGGGAGCCTACAATGAGCAGTTCTTC. The chain carries TRBV7-8 and TRBJ2-1; 8 bases map to TRBD2. This CDR3 is built from 16 residues. Unmatched junction bases numbered 8, after V lost 5 bases and J lost 2 bases. From germline, CDR1 is SGHVS and CDR2 FQNEAQ.